What follows describes a single T cell receptor beta chain. As to time point: persistent/refractory GD, antithyroid drugs over 5 years with positive TRAb. Researchers made the TCR library from RNA that was extracted from PBMCs. The data were taken from a study of regulatory T cells in long-lasting Graves disease. Library construction for TCR beta used iRepertoire HTBI primers and Arm-PCR of CDR3 regions. TCRdb passed the multiplex PCR reads through MiXCR, listing each CDR3 protein once. The sample carries 400,000 to 500,000 distinct CDR3 sequences, around 23% recorded once. The sample consisted of peripheral blood mononuclear cells (PBMCs), taken when the disease was refractory, from a patient treated with antithyroid drugs. The receptor was isolated from a female donor with Graves disease.

The CDR3 DNA is TGTGCCTGGTCGACGGGTCAGCAGGGTTCCTACGAGCAGTACTTC. Translating gives CAWSTGQQGSYEQYF. The chain joins TRBV30 to TRBJ2-7; TRBD1 might be the D (5 bases). V dropped 5 bases and J dropped 1 base, with 18 bases sitting between them. This CDR3 spans 15 amino acids. CDR1 is GTSNPN and CDR2 is SVGIG in the germline V gene (reference sequence).